A single sample is the source of the 5 T cell receptor beta chains below, sequenced in a study of T cells in Graves' hyperthyroidism and ophthalmopathy. TCR beta CDR3 regions were amplified from RNA. The HTBI primer set drove a first-round RT-PCR of the TCR CDR3. TCRdb re-analysed the multiplex PCR reads in MiXCR, keeping a single row per CDR3 protein. The sample lists nearly 600,000 distinct CDR3 sequences, approximately 15% occurring once. Sequenced material: blood. The receptors shown here come from a woman aged 18-35 years with Graves' ophthalmopathy.

This chain connects TRBV28 to TRBJ2-1; 9 nucleotides align to TRBD1. The J segment lost 3 bases and the V segment lost 6 bases, leaving 6 bases of the junction unmatched. This CDR3 is 15 amino acids long. CDR1 is MDHEN and CDR2 is SYDVKM in the germline V gene. Here the CDR3 reads CASRLGTGIYNEQFF. The CDR3 DNA reads as TGTGCCAGCAGACTAGGGACAGGGATCTACAATGAGCAGTTCTTC.

This clonotype was observed many times. V gene TRBV30 combines with J gene TRBJ2-7; TRBD1 agrees at 7 bases. The CDR3 consists of 14 residues. In germline, CDR1 is GTSNPN, CDR2 SVGIG (reference sequence). J was trimmed by 2 bases and V by 5 bases; bases with no gene match: 9. CDR3: CAWAPGQTAYEQYF. The CDR3 DNA reads TGTGCCTGGGCCCCGGGACAGACAGCCTACGAGCAGTACTTC.

In its sample, this clonotype was seen many times. The junction departs from germline at one end; a sequencing error may be responsible. J is TRBJ2-1 and V is TRBV7-7; D possibly corresponds to TRBD1 (6 bases). Germline values: CDR1 SSHAT, CDR2 FNYEAQ (reference sequence). The CDR3 runs to 15 residues. The CDR3 spells CASSLKQGSYNEQFF. CDR3 nucleotides: TGTGCTAGCAGCTTAAAGCAGGGGTCCTACAATGAGCAGTTCTTC. The entire variable domain, with the rest obtained from reference TRBV7-7 and TRBJ2-1, is as follows: GAGVSQSPRYKVTKRGQDVTLRCDPISSHATLYWYQQALGQGPEFLTYFNYEAQPDKSGLPSDRFSAERPEGSISTLTIQRTEQRDSAMYRCASSLKQGSYNEQFFGPGTRLTVL.

The chain carries TRBV20-1 and TRBJ2-5; 8 positions match TRBD1. The CDR3 has 14 residues. CDR1 and CDR2 (germline): DFQATT, SNEGSKA (reference sequence). The ends lost 5 bases at V and 3 bases at J; junction bases unmatched: 8. This CDR3 is CSAGGPTGEETQYF. The DNA for the CDR3 is TGCAGTGCTGGAGGCCCGACAGGGGAAGAGACCCAGTACTTC.

At least ten counts were recorded for this clonotype. The chain has TRBV27 and TRBJ2-7; TRBD1 matches 9 bases. The length of the CDR3 is 20 residues. Germline CDR1 reads MNHEY; CDR2 reads SMNVEV (reference sequence). Losses at the gene ends were 3 bases for V and 2 bases for J; bases not matched to a gene: 20. In DNA, the CDR3 is TGTGCCAGCAGTTTTGGCCATCCCGGGACAGGGTCGGTTCCCGCCTACGAGCAGTACTTC. This codes for CASSFGHPGTGSVPAYEQYF.